One and the same sample provided the 2 T cell receptor beta chains below, sequenced in a study of human T cells and chemical hapten exposure. A single record per CDR3 protein comes from TCRdb applying MiXCR to the RACE reads. The sample holds about 110,000 distinct CDR3 sequences, roughly 12% seen once. Time point: pre-sensitization, week 0. Treatment specified: therapeutic diphenylcyclopropenone sensitization with weekly scalp DPC. This sample comprised whole blood, obtained in connection with sensitization to the hapten diphenylcyclopropenone (DPC). These receptors all stem from a woman aged 45-65 years with alopecia areata. Some clones in this sample may be carry-over from other donors' samples.

This clonotype came up a few times. This rearrangement joins TRBV14 to TRBJ1-2, with 7 bases identical to TRBD1. This CDR3 comprises 16 residues. V trimming: 1 base; J trimming: 2 bases; junction bases outside the gene matches: 7. Germline assignment: CDR1 SGHDN and CDR2 FVKESK. CDR3 amino acids: CASSQGGTGVNYGYTF. CDR3 in DNA: TGTGCCAGCAGCCAAGGAGGAACAGGGGTAAACTATGGCTACACCTTC.

The chain carries TRBV4-3 and TRBJ1-5, with TRBD1 identical over 10 bases. The CDR3 is 19 amino acids. The V gene end was trimmed by 4 bases and the J gene end by 2 bases; junction bases not matched to a gene: 14. From germline, CDR1 is LGHNA and CDR2 YSLEER. The CDR3 is CASSLIDRGQGRGNQPQHF. For the CDR3, the DNA is TGCGCCAGCAGCCTCATTGACAGGGGGCAGGGAAGAGGCAATCAGCCCCAGCATTTT.